The 22 T cell receptor beta chains below were found in one sample sequenced in a study of CD4+ T cells in melanoma. The table came from immunoSEQ multiplex PCR; TCRdb's copy has only in-frame clones and leaves some out. The sample records 20,000 to 25,000 clones, about three quarters being singletons. Receptors were obtained from a human donor with melanoma.

This clone was detected once. This chain connects TRBV30 to TRBJ1-2; D may be TRBD1 (5 bases). Trimming took 7 bases from V and 6 from J, leaving 24 bases between them. The CDR3 has 15 amino acids. The germline gives CDR1 GTSNPN, CDR2 SVGIG (reference sequence). CDR3 sequence (DNA): TGTGCCTTTGCGACAGCACCCAAAAGATCAAATGGCTACACCTTC. It encodes CAFATAPKRSNGYTF. Variable domain in full (rest from reference TRBV30 and TRBJ1-2): SQTIHQWPATLVQPVGSPLSLECTVEGTSNPNLYWYRQAAGRGLQLLFYSVGIGQISSEVPQNLSASRPQDRQFILSSKKLLLSDSGFYLCAFATAPKRSNGYTFGSGTRLTVV.

This clone was picked up a small number of times. The rearrangement links TRBV9 to TRBJ1-2; TRBD1 agrees at 10 bases. V shed 0 bases, J shed 7 bases, and the junction held 3 bases outside the gene matches. Germline V gene lookup returns CDR1 SGDLS and CDR2 YYNGEE. The CDR3 totals 14 residues. The CDR3 region has the DNA TGTGCCAGCAGCGTAGGACAGGGGGCGCGTGGCTACACCTTC. This gives the protein CASSVGQGARGYTF.

This rearrangement joins TRBV6-5 to TRBJ2-3, with TRBD1 matching 9 bases. CDR3 length: 15 residues. Per the germline V gene, CDR1 is MNHEY and CDR2 is SVGAGI. J was trimmed by 5 bases and V by 5 bases; bases with no gene match: 8. The CDR3 is CASSQMTGGLDTQYF. DNA for the CDR3: TGTGCCAGCAGTCAAATGACAGGGGGGTTAGATACGCAGTATTTT.

The chain recombines TRBV7-8 with TRBJ2-1; possibly TRBD2 for D (5 bases). The germline V gene has CDR1 SGHVS and CDR2 FQNEAQ. Trimming shortened V by 5 bases and J by 4 bases, and 18 bases separated the two germline ends. The CDR3 length is 16 residues. CDR3 loop: CASSTLEGRDYNEQFF. CDR3 bases: TGTGCCAGCAGCACCCTCGAGGGTAGGGATTACAATGAGCAGTTCTTC.

Regarding this clone: At one end the junction does not follow the germline gene, possibly because of a read error. V is TRBV10-3 and J is TRBJ1-4; tentatively, D is TRBD1 (5 bases). In germline, CDR1 is ENHRY, CDR2 SYGVKD. CDR3 length equals 15 residues. The CDR3 DNA is TGTGCCAGCAGTTACTCGAAGGGGAGTAATGAAAAACTGTTTTTT. Protein product: CASSYSKGSNEKLFF.

The CDR3 sequence is CATSRGGTDGSYQQFF. The CDR3 DNA reads TGTGCCACCAGCAGAGGCGGGACGGACGGGAGCTATCAGCAGTTCTTC. The chain has TRBV15 and TRBJ2-1; tentative D call: TRBD2 (6 bases). The germline V and J ends were trimmed by 1 base and 11 bases, with 21 bases remaining between them. Germline V gene data show CDR1 as LNHNV and CDR2 as YYDKDF (reference sequence). This CDR3 contains 16 residues.

The rearrangement joins TRBV6-5 to TRBJ1-1; perhaps TRBD1 as D (5 bases). The V end lost 6 bases, the J end lost 8 bases, and 16 bases lay between the germline ends. CDR1 MNHEY and CDR2 SVGAGI come from the germline V gene. The CDR3 spans 13 residues. The CDR3: CASSPPSGREAFF. CDR3 in DNA: TGTGCCAGCAGCCCTCCCTCAGGGAGAGAAGCTTTCTTT.

The CDR3 DNA reads as TGTGCCAGCAGCGGGGGGAATGAGCAGTTCTTC. It yields the protein CASSGGNEQFF. V usage is TRBV7-6 and J usage is TRBJ2-1; D is perhaps TRBD2 (6 bases). V was cut by 5 bases and J by 7 bases, with 6 bases left in between. The CDR3 has 11 amino acids. CDR1 is SGHVS, CDR2 FNYEAQ, per germline.

The chain couples TRBV18 to TRBJ2-6; D may be TRBD1 (5 bases). The CDR3 spans 20 residues. Per the germline V gene, CDR1 is KGHSH and CDR2 is LQKENI. The V end lost 3 bases, the J end lost 0 bases, and 21 bases lay between the germline ends. The CDR3 sequence is CASSPRRLQAGISGANVLTF. CDR3 nucleotides: TGTGCCAGCTCACCTCGTCGACTTCAGGCAGGGATCTCTGGGGCCAACGTCCTGACTTTC.

Concerning this clone: Germline and junction disagree at one end, which may indicate a read error. V usage is TRBV23-1 and J usage is TRBJ1-4, with 8 bases fitting TRBD1. TRBV23-1 is known as an ORF, though its function is uncertain. This CDR3 is built from 16 residues. CDR3 DNA sequence: TGCGCCAGCAGTCTGCTTAAGGACAGGGTAAGGGAAAAACTGGTTTTT. Translated, it gives CASSLLKDRVREKLVF.

This chain uses TRBV5-1 with TRBJ2-7, with 7 bases fitting TRBD1. Germline V CDR1 and CDR2: SGHRS, YFSETQ. This CDR3 is 15 amino acids long. V trimming: 6 bases; J trimming: 3 bases; junction bases outside the gene matches: 12. CDR3 residues: CASKPQGRGFYEQYF. DNA of the CDR3: TGCGCCAGCAAGCCACAGGGGAGAGGTTTCTACGAGCAGTACTTC.

This clone was detected a few times. This sequence joins TRBV30 and TRBJ2-7; 7 bases are shared with TRBD2. V was pared by 5 bases and J by 6 bases, with 13 bases of the junction left unmatched. Germline CDR1 GTSNPN, CDR2 SVGIG (reference sequence). CDR3 length: 14 amino acids. CDR3 in DNA: TGTGCCTGGCCCAGTTTTTCTTCGGGAGGCGAGCAGTACTTC. Its translation: CAWPSFSSGGEQYF.

This clone was seen just once. The chain carries TRBV18 and TRBJ1-5; D call uncertain. The germline CDR1 and CDR2 sequences are KGHSH and LQKENI. This CDR3 has 12 amino acids. Trimming took 1 base from V and 8 from J, leaving 6 bases between them. The CDR3 DNA reads as TGTGCCAGCTCACCACGAGGCGAGCCCCAGCATTTT. This gives the protein CASSPRGEPQHF.

The chain combines TRBV6-1 with TRBJ1-1, with D perhaps matching TRBD1 (5 bases). The V gene lost 6 bases and the J gene lost 0 bases, with 14 bases spanning the gap. Per the germline V gene, CDR1 is MNHNS and CDR2 is SASEGT. The CDR3 has 15 residues. CDR3 sequence: CASRQRQIMNTEAFF. As DNA, the CDR3 is TGTGCCAGCAGGCAACGACAGATCATGAACACTGAAGCTTTCTTT.

The rearrangement joins TRBV6-1 to TRBJ2-1; D gene ambiguous. The germline V and J ends were trimmed by 6 bases and 6 bases, with 12 bases remaining between them. The CDR3 contains 13 residues. CDR1 and CDR2 from the germline V gene are MNHNS and SASEGT. CDR3 sequence reads: CASRPQYFNEQFF. The DNA for the CDR3 is TGTGCCAGCAGGCCCCAATACTTCAATGAGCAGTTCTTC.

This clone has only a few counts. This rearrangement joins TRBV5-1 to TRBJ1-5; no definite D call. The V end was cut by 0 bases, the J end by 3 bases, with 7 bases between. This CDR3 comprises 14 residues. Germline V CDR1 and CDR2: SGHRS, YFSETQ. CDR3 residues: CASSLDGFNQPQHF. CDR3 nucleotide sequence: TGCGCCAGCAGCTTGGACGGATTCAATCAGCCCCAGCATTTT.

V is TRBV4-1 and J is TRBJ2-7; 8 bases align to TRBD1. From germline, CDR1 is MGHRA and CDR2 YSYEKL. The length of the CDR3 is 12 residues. The V segment lost 3 bases and the J segment 6 bases; nucleotides outside the gene matches: 1. The CDR3 loop is CASSQDRVEQYF. Here the CDR3 DNA reads TGCGCCAGCAGCCAGGACAGGGTCGAGCAGTACTTC.

V is TRBV27 and J is TRBJ1-1, with D perhaps matching TRBD1 (5 bases). Germline CDR1 MNHEY, CDR2 SMNVEV (reference sequence). CDR3 length: 14 residues. V lost 8 bases and J 9 bases, leaving 22 bases between the germline ends. The CDR3 spells CASWDHQGVPQAFF. The CDR3 DNA reads as TGTGCCAGCTGGGATCATCAGGGAGTCCCACAAGCTTTCTTT.

This chain connects TRBV18 to TRBJ2-3; D gene unclear. The germline V and J ends were trimmed by 4 bases and 15 bases, with 17 bases remaining between them. The CDR3 is 12 residues long. Germline loops: CDR1 KGHSH, CDR2 LQKENI. The CDR3, as DNA: TGTGCCAGCTCACACGGGCTGAGCAGCGATTATTTT. Translation: CASSHGLSSDYF.

This clone was seen only once. This chain connects TRBV12-5 to TRBJ1-4; 8 bases map to TRBD1. The trim removed 6 bases at V and 4 bases at J, leaving 4 bases unmatched. CDR1 LGHNT and CDR2 FRNRAP come from the germline V gene. The length of the CDR3 is 14 residues. This CDR3 is CASGTGQGNEKLFF. The DNA of the CDR3 is TGTGCTAGTGGCACAGGACAGGGTAATGAAAAACTGTTTTTT. Looking up the rest from reference TRBV12-5 and TRBJ1-4 gives the full variable domain: DARVTQTPRHKVTEMGQEVTMRCQPILGHNTVFWYRQTMMQGLELLAYFRNRAPLDDSGMPKDRFSAEMPDATLATLKIQPSEPRDSAVYFCASGTGQGNEKLFFGSGTQLSVL.

The V gene is TRBV4-1, the J gene TRBJ2-4, with 8 nucleotides matching TRBD1. CDR1 is MGHRA and CDR2 is YSYEKL in the germline V gene. The V gene end was trimmed by 3 bases and the J gene end by 8 bases; junction bases not matched to a gene: 21. CDR3 length equals 19 residues. The CDR3 DNA reads as TGCGCCAGCAGCCACACCCGGGACAGGACCCGAGGAGGGCAGTACATTCAGTACTTC. Translated, it gives CASSHTRDRTRGGQYIQYF.

The rearrangement links TRBV6-1 to TRBJ1-5; D call uncertain. The CDR3 is made up of 13 amino acids. From germline, CDR1 is MNHNS and CDR2 SASEGT. In DNA form, the CDR3 reads TGTGCGATCAATATTATGGCAAATCAGCCCCAGCATTTT. This codes for CAINIMANQPQHF.